The clone carrying this T cell receptor beta chain was detected many times. The antigen is not known. This entry belongs to a study of T cells in Graves' hyperthyroidism and ophthalmopathy. The investigators amplified TCR beta CDR3 regions from RNA transcripts. First-round RT-PCR of the TCR CDR3 relied on the HTBI primer set. TCRdb analysed the multiplex PCR reads with MiXCR anew, one entry per CDR3 protein. Altogether about 270,000 distinct CDR3 sequences are present, about 24% being singletons, with the ten largest covering about 40%. General study findings and limits: In the blood, most expanded thyroid clonotypes above 0.001 appeared as well.

The V end lost 3 bases, the J end lost 2 bases, and 11 bases lay between the germline ends. Germline V gene data show CDR1 as LNHDA and CDR2 as SQIVND (reference sequence). CDR3 length equals 14 residues. Based on clinical symptoms, serum thyroxine and TRAb, thyroid ultrasound and orbital computed tomography, diagnoses were reached. This TCR was sampled from a woman aged 35 to 49 with Graves' ophthalmopathy. Sequenced input: blood. This chain connects TRBV19 to TRBJ2-7; D ambiguous. Written as DNA, the CDR3 is TGTGCCAGTAGTATGAGTGACCTTACCTACGAGCAGTACTTC. It is translated as CASSMSDLTYEQYF.